One and the same sample provided the 21 T cell receptor beta chains below, sequenced in a study of control samples from healthy donors and cancer patients. Some clones are missing from TCRdb's copy, which holds only in-frame ones; the method was immunoSEQ multiplex PCR. The sample includes 100,000 to 150,000 clones, around 90% of them seen just once. Sequencing was done on a sample of blood. The receptors come from a man in his forties in good health.

The chain links TRBV2 to TRBJ1-3; 9 nucleotides agree with TRBD1. CDR1 and CDR2 from the germline V gene are SNHLY and FYNNEI. With V trimmed by 7 bases and J by 0 bases, 4 bases remained unmatched. The CDR3 contains 15 residues. CDR3 coding DNA: TGTGCCAGCACCAGGGACAGGGCCTCTGGAAACACCATATATTTT. This codes for CASTRDRASGNTIYF. Variable domain in full (rest from reference TRBV2 and TRBJ1-3): EPEVTQTPSHQVTQMGQEVILRCVPISNHLYFYWYRQILGQKVEFLVSFYNNEISEKSEIFDDQFSVERPDGSNFTLKIRSTKLEDSAMYFCASTRDRASGNTIYFGEGSWLTVV.

This chain uses TRBV5-1 with TRBJ1-1; D is possibly TRBD1 (6 bases). CDR1 is SGHRS, CDR2 YFSETQ, per germline. V was trimmed by 4 bases and J by 5 bases, leaving 12 bases between them. This CDR3 comprises 13 residues. Here the CDR3 DNA reads TGCGCCAGCAGCATAAATCAGGGGACTGAAGCTTTCTTT. Translation gives CASSINQGTEAFF.

The chain couples TRBV19 to TRBJ2-3; the D gene is possibly TRBD2 (6 bases). CDR1 LNHDA and CDR2 SQIVND come from the germline V gene (reference sequence). V dropped 5 bases and J dropped 0 bases, with 15 bases sitting between them. CDR3 length: 16 residues. CDR3 region: CASSLFVGGSTDTQYF. The CDR3 coding sequence is TGTGCCAGTAGTCTCTTCGTGGGGGGTAGCACAGATACGCAGTATTTT.

This rearrangement joins TRBV4-1 to TRBJ1-1, with 8 nucleotides matching TRBD1. The V gene's germline CDR1 is MGHRA and CDR2 YSYEKL. The CDR3 is 15 residues long. Unmatched junction bases numbered 11, after V lost 4 bases and J lost 7 bases. CDR3 nucleotides: TGCGCCAGCAGCCCAAAGACCCCAGGGGGCGGTGAAGCTTTCTTT. It yields the protein CASSPKTPGGGEAFF.

V usage is TRBV28 and J usage is TRBJ1-4; possibly TRBD1 for D (5 bases). V was cut by 7 bases and J by 2 bases, with 17 bases left in between. The CDR3 is 16 residues long. Germline CDR1 reads MDHEN; CDR2 reads SYDVKM. DNA for the CDR3: TGTGCCAGCACCCCGCAGGGTTTTTGGACTAATGAAAAACTGTTTTTT. Its translation is CASTPQGFWTNEKLFF.

The chain couples TRBV25-1 to TRBJ1-1, with unresolved D. The CDR3 runs 12 residues. V dropped 1 base and J dropped 5 bases, with 5 bases sitting between them. CDR1 and CDR2 from the germline V gene are MGHDK and SYGVNS. CDR3 loop: CASSESYTEAFF. The CDR3 region has the DNA TGTGCCAGCAGTGAATCGTATACTGAAGCTTTCTTT.

V is TRBV5-1 and J is TRBJ1-1; D is unresolved. CDR1 is SGHRS, CDR2 YFSETQ, per germline. Trimming left V 0 bases short and J 8 bases short, with 14 bases between. The CDR3 totals 14 residues. This CDR3 is CASSLDARSTEAFF. As DNA, the CDR3 is TGCGCCAGCAGCTTGGACGCGAGGTCCACCGAAGCTTTCTTT.

V is TRBV27 and J is TRBJ1-5, with unresolved D. Trimming removed 5 bases from V and 0 bases from J, with 5 bases in between. The germline V gene encodes CDR1 MNHEY and CDR2 SMNVEV (reference sequence). The CDR3 is 13 residues long. CDR3 residues: CASSDNSNQPQHF. The CDR3 DNA reads TGTGCCAGCAGTGACAATAGCAATCAGCCCCAGCATTTT.

The chain recombines TRBV9 with TRBJ1-6; D is unresolved. The germline gives CDR1 SGDLS, CDR2 YYNGEE. Trimming left V 7 bases short and J 0 bases short, with 8 bases between. There are 14 residues in the CDR3. The CDR3 sequence: CASATLSYNSPLHF. In DNA form, the CDR3 reads TGTGCCAGCGCGACGCTCTCCTATAATTCACCCCTCCACTTT.

The V and J genes are TRBV19 and TRBJ1-2; 7 bases are shared with TRBD1. The J segment lost 4 bases and the V segment lost 1 base, leaving 0 bases of the junction unmatched. The CDR3 contains 13 residues. The germline V gene has CDR1 LNHDA and CDR2 SQIVND (reference sequence). The CDR3 nucleotides are TGTGCCAGTAGTATAGGGACAGGCTATGGCTACACCTTC. The encoded protein is CASSIGTGYGYTF.

This clone was counted only a few times. V and J are TRBV19 and TRBJ1-5; the D is unclear. Between the trimmed V and J ends, which lost 3 bases and 6 bases, there was a span of 9 bases. The CDR3 sequence is 13 residues long. Germline loops: CDR1 LNHDA, CDR2 SQIVND (reference sequence). DNA for the CDR3: TGTGCCAGTAGTATTCGGCAGTTTCAGCCCCAGCATTTT. It codes for CASSIRQFQPQHF.

This clone was observed a single time. The chain joins TRBV6-5 to TRBJ2-2, with TRBD1 identical over 8 bases. Germline V gene sequence: CDR1 MNHEY, CDR2 SVGAGI. The CDR3 length is 15 residues. V lost 6 bases and J lost 3; bases outside the gene matches: 6. CDR3 loop: CASRRTGRDTGELFF. The CDR3, as DNA: TGTGCCAGCAGGAGGACAGGGCGGGACACCGGGGAGCTGTTTTTT.

The V gene is TRBV27, the J gene TRBJ1-2, with TRBD1 as a possible D gene (5 bases). V lost 4 bases and J lost 2, with 14 bases in between. CDR1 and CDR2 from the germline V gene are MNHEY and SMNVEV (reference sequence). There are 15 residues in the CDR3. The CDR3 reads CASSSRGSLNYGYTF. CDR3 DNA sequence: TGTGCCAGCAGTTCCCGGGGGTCCCTGAACTATGGCTACACCTTC.

This clone was seen only once. V usage is TRBV18 and J usage is TRBJ2-7, with a tentative D call TRBD1 (6 bases). V was clipped by 2 bases and J by 1 base, with 21 bases between them. The CDR3 extends over 18 amino acids. Germline V gene lookup returns CDR1 KGHSH and CDR2 LQKENI. CDR3 sequence: CASSPFQAQGLGSYEQYF. DNA for the CDR3: TGTGCCAGCTCACCATTCCAGGCACAGGGCCTTGGGTCCTACGAGCAGTACTTC. Combining the CDR3 with reference TRBV18 and TRBJ2-7 gives the whole variable domain NAGVMQNPRHLVRRRGQEARLRCSPMKGHSHVYWYRQLPEEGLKFMVYLQKENIIDESGMPKERFSAEFPKEGPSILRIQQVVRGDSAAYFCASSPFQAQGLGSYEQYFGPGTRLTVT.

The genes are TRBV11-3 and TRBJ2-7; D is unclear. The CDR3 extends over 14 amino acids. The germline V gene encodes CDR1 SGHNT and CDR2 YENEEA. Deletions cut 5 bases from V and 2 bases from J, with 13 bases between. The CDR3: CASSPPHKTYEQYF. For the CDR3, the DNA is TGTGCCAGCAGCCCCCCCCACAAAACCTACGAGCAGTACTTC.

This chain connects TRBV19 to TRBJ1-6, with TRBD1 matching 9 bases. Trimming at V came to 5 bases and at J to 5 bases, leaving 7 bases not matched to a gene. From germline, CDR1 is LNHDA and CDR2 SQIVND (reference sequence). The CDR3 runs 16 residues. CDR3 sequence reads: CASSPGTGINNSPLHF. In nucleotides, the CDR3 is TGTGCCAGTAGTCCCGGGACAGGGATTAATAATTCACCCCTCCACTTT.

In nucleotides, the CDR3 is TGTGCCAGCAGGGCGCAGGGGTACTACGAGCAGTACTTC. This gives the protein CASRAQGYYEQYF. The chain joins TRBV27 to TRBJ2-7; weak D call: TRBD1 (6 bases). Trimming left V 6 bases short and J 3 bases short, with 12 bases between. This CDR3 is built from 13 residues. Germline CDR1 reads MNHEY; CDR2 reads SMNVEV (reference sequence).

The chain employs TRBV21-1 and TRBJ1-5; the table assigns TRBD1, which was not confirmed against the DNA. TRBV21-1 is listed as a pseudogene. The CDR3 is made up of 14 amino acids. CDR3 sequence: CASSLRKGHQPQHF. The CDR3, as DNA: TGTGCCAGCAGCCTTAGGAAGGGGCATCAGCCCCAGCATTTT.

This rearrangement joins TRBV3-1 (or the pseudogene TRBV3-2) to TRBJ1-4; D is ambiguous. V dropped 1 base and J dropped 7 bases, with 7 bases sitting between them. Germline V lookup: CDR1 LGHDT, CDR2 YNNKEL (reference sequence). This CDR3 comprises 13 residues. CDR3 in DNA: TGTGCCAGCAGCCAAGCGTGGGGTGAAAAACTGTTTTTT. It translates to CASSQAWGEKLFF.

The J gene is TRBJ2-5, the V gene TRBV7-8; D unclear. V dropped 1 base and J dropped 5 bases, with 8 bases sitting between them. Germline V gene sequence: CDR1 SGHVS, CDR2 FQNEAQ. CDR3 length equals 13 residues. CDR3: CASSLGGGETQYF. CDR3 DNA sequence: TGTGCCAGCAGCTTAGGGGGTGGGGAGACCCAGTACTTC.

J is TRBJ2-3 and V is TRBV2; D not certain. The germline V gene has CDR1 SNHLY and CDR2 FYNNEI. The CDR3 spans 14 residues. V was shortened by 3 bases and J by 1 base, with 8 bases between the two germline ends. The CDR3 region is CASSERVGTDTQYF. The CDR3 coding sequence is TGTGCCAGCAGTGAGCGAGTGGGCACAGATACGCAGTATTTT. Drawing the rest from reference TRBV2 and TRBJ2-3, the complete variable domain is EPEVTQTPSHQVTQMGQEVILRCVPISNHLYFYWYRQILGQKVEFLVSFYNNEISEKSEIFDDQFSVERPDGSNFTLKIRSTKLEDSAMYFCASSERVGTDTQYFGPGTRLTVL.